This T cell receptor (beta chain) was captured in a study of cytomegalovirus exposure and HLA in healthy donors. Study-level points and caveats: Later analysis showed TCR association rates varying by HLA locus, highest for DRB1 and lowest for HLA-C.

On this clone itself: Its specificity is not known.

With 60 Vbeta and 13 Jbeta primers, the PCR was carried out. Method: immunoSEQ multiplex PCR; TCRdb's copy keeps in-frame clones and lacks some. The table records over 150,000 clones, 82% of them present only once. Germline lookup yields CDR1 SEHNR and CDR2 FQNEAQ (reference sequence). V dropped 4 bases and J dropped 7; count of bases not matched to a gene: 7. The CDR3 runs to 14 residues. Sequenced input: PBMCs. The gene calls are TRBV7-9 and TRBJ1-1; 9 bases are shared with TRBD1. The sequence came from a male donor in good health and CMV-seropositive. The CDR3 DNA sequence: TGTGCCAGCAGCTCAGGGACAGGGTGGGGTGAAGCTTTCTTT. Its translation: CASSSGTGWGEAFF.